Listed below are T cell receptor beta chains from one sample, sequenced in a study of T-cell reconstitution after alpha-beta-depleted transplantation in children. TCRdb re-called the PCR reads through MiXCR, storing one row per CDR3 protein. The sample consists of 450,000 to 600,000 distinct CDR3 sequences, around 18% of them appearing once. Sequenced here: PBMCs from the stem cell graft donor, sampled from the stem cell graft. The source of these receptors is a human donor who donated a stem cell graft to a child with acute lymphoblastic leukemia. Each CDR3 is given with its conserved first and last residue. Each record gives: D gene, J gene, clone size, V gene, CDR3 DNA, CDR3 protein. D genes are given only for firm matches. Some rows have no size entry. The others give once, few or many, or a class for an expanded clone.

D gene: TRBD1; J gene: TRBJ2-1; clone size: .; V gene: TRBV5-1; CDR3 DNA: TGCGCCAGCAGTCCCACACGGTACAGGGGATCATACAATGAGCAGTTCTTC; CDR3 protein: CASSPTRYRGSYNEQFF
D gene: .; J gene: TRBJ2-4; clone size: many; V gene: TRBV5-1; CDR3 DNA: TGCGCCAGCAGCTTGGCCGGGGCCAAAAACATTCAGTACTTC; CDR3 protein: CASSLAGAKNIQYF
D gene: .; J gene: TRBJ1-1; clone size: few; V gene: TRBV19; CDR3 DNA: TGTGCCATTAAAGAAGGGGACACTGAAGCTTTCTTT; CDR3 protein: CAIKEGDTEAFF
D gene: TRBD2; J gene: TRBJ2-1; clone size: .; V gene: TRBV29-1; CDR3 DNA: TGCAGCGTTTTGGGACTAGCCCGCGGTGAGCAGTTCTTC; CDR3 protein: CSVLGLARGEQFF
D gene: TRBD2; J gene: TRBJ2-1; clone size: .; V gene: TRBV5-1; CDR3 DNA: TGCGCCAGCAGCGGATTCATAGCGGGACTCAACAATGAGCAGTTCTTC; CDR3 protein: CASSGFIAGLNNEQFF
D gene: TRBD2; J gene: TRBJ2-6; clone size: few; V gene: TRBV11-2; CDR3 DNA: TGTGCCAGCAGCTTCCCCCGGGAGGCTCACAGATCTGGGGCCAACGTCCTGACTTTC; CDR3 protein: CASSFPREAHRSGANVLTF
D gene: TRBD1; J gene: TRBJ1-1; clone size: few; V gene: TRBV18; CDR3 DNA: TGTGCCAGCTCACTCGGGACAGCACGATTGAACACTGAAGCTTTCTTT; CDR3 protein: CASSLGTARLNTEAFF
D gene: .; J gene: TRBJ2-5; clone size: few; V gene: TRBV15; CDR3 DNA: TGTGCCACCAGCCCAGGTGCCCCCCAAGAGACCCAGTACTTC; CDR3 protein: CATSPGAPQETQYF
D gene: .; J gene: TRBJ1-1; clone size: .; V gene: TRBV14; CDR3 DNA: TGTGCCAGCAGCCTACAGGGCGTGGGGGCTGAAGCTTTCTTT; CDR3 protein: CASSLQGVGAEAFF
D gene: .; J gene: TRBJ2-3; clone size: few; V gene: TRBV5-1; CDR3 DNA: TGCGCCAGCAGCTTGGTTGGGCGGTCTCGCACAGATACGCAGTATTTT; CDR3 protein: CASSLVGRSRTDTQYF
D gene: TRBD2; J gene: TRBJ2-1; clone size: few; V gene: TRBV5-1; CDR3 DNA: TGCGCCAGCAGCACTGCGGGAGGGGAAAGGAATGAGCAGTTCTTC; CDR3 protein: CASSTAGGERNEQFF
D gene: TRBD2; J gene: TRBJ2-2; clone size: .; V gene: TRBV7-7; CDR3 DNA: TGTGCCAGCAGCTTAACTAGCGGGCTTACCACCGGGGAGCTGTTTTTT; CDR3 protein: CASSLTSGLTTGELFF
D gene: .; J gene: TRBJ1-5; clone size: .; V gene: TRBV20-1; CDR3 DNA: TGCAGTGCTAGAACCCAGAGCAATCAGCCCCAGCATTTT; CDR3 protein: CSARTQSNQPQHF
D gene: .; J gene: TRBJ1-1; clone size: .; V gene: TRBV27; CDR3 DNA: TGTGCCAGCGGCGATCCGAACACTGAAGCTTTCTTT; CDR3 protein: CASGDPNTEAFF
D gene: TRBD1; J gene: TRBJ1-2; clone size: .; V gene: TRBV11-2; CDR3 DNA: TGTGCCAGCAGCAGAGATACAGGGGGCTCGGGAGGCTACACCTTC; CDR3 protein: CASSRDTGGSGGYTF
D gene: .; J gene: TRBJ2-5; clone size: .; V gene: TRBV6-2/TRBV6-3; CDR3 DNA: TGTGCCAGCAGTACTAGCCGCCGGGAGACCCAGTACTTC; CDR3 protein: CASSTSRRETQYF
D gene: TRBD2; J gene: TRBJ2-7; clone size: .; V gene: TRBV12-3/TRBV12-4; CDR3 DNA: TGTGCCAGCAGTTTGGGGGGAGGGCCTACGGACGAGCAGTACTTC; CDR3 protein: CASSLGGGPTDEQYF
D gene: .; J gene: TRBJ1-1; clone size: few; V gene: TRBV30; CDR3 DNA: TGTGCCTGGAGTGTAAAGGGTGAAGCTTTCTTT; CDR3 protein: CAWSVKGEAFF
D gene: .; J gene: TRBJ1-1; clone size: .; V gene: TRBV19; CDR3 DNA: TGTGCCAGTAGTATTAGAGGGCACACTGAAGCTTTCTTT; CDR3 protein: CASSIRGHTEAFF
D gene: TRBD2; J gene: TRBJ2-3; clone size: .; V gene: TRBV10-1; CDR3 DNA: TGCGCCAGCAGTGAGTCGGGGGGGACCCTTACAGATACGCAGTATTTT; CDR3 protein: CASSESGGTLTDTQYF
D gene: .; J gene: TRBJ2-1; clone size: .; V gene: TRBV18; CDR3 DNA: TGTGCCAGCTCACCACAGACTAGCAATGAGCAGTTCTTC; CDR3 protein: CASSPQTSNEQFF
D gene: .; J gene: TRBJ1-1; clone size: .; V gene: TRBV21-1; CDR3 DNA: TGTGCCAGCAGCAAAGAAGAGGGGACGACTGAAGCTTTCTTT; CDR3 protein: CASSKEEGTTEAFF
D gene: TRBD1; J gene: TRBJ1-2; clone size: .; V gene: TRBV12-3/TRBV12-4; CDR3 DNA: TGTGCCAGCAGTTTTGGGACAGGGAGGGTGGATGGCTACACCTTC; CDR3 protein: CASSFGTGRVDGYTF
D gene: .; J gene: TRBJ1-1; clone size: few; V gene: TRBV29-1; CDR3 DNA: TGCAGCGTTTTCCGACCGCTTGGTGAAGCTTTCTTT; CDR3 protein: CSVFRPLGEAFF
D gene: .; J gene: TRBJ2-7; clone size: few; V gene: TRBV20-1; CDR3 DNA: TGCAGTGCTAGTCCCTCGAGCGAACCCTACGAGCAGTACTTC; CDR3 protein: CSASPSSEPYEQYF
D gene: .; J gene: TRBJ1-2; clone size: few; V gene: TRBV12-3/TRBV12-4; CDR3 DNA: TGTGCCAGCAGTTCCCCGGACACTGGCGCAACGTATGGCTACACCTTC; CDR3 protein: CASSSPDTGATYGYTF
D gene: .; J gene: TRBJ2-1; clone size: .; V gene: TRBV7-2; CDR3 DNA: TGTGCCAGCAGCTCATTCAAGGGGCGTTTGAATGAGCAGTTCTTC; CDR3 protein: CASSSFKGRLNEQFF
D gene: .; J gene: TRBJ2-1; clone size: once; V gene: TRBV11-3; CDR3 DNA: TGTGCCAGCAGCTTAACCTACGGGAGCTCCTACAATGAGCAGTTCTTC; CDR3 protein: CASSLTYGSSYNEQFF